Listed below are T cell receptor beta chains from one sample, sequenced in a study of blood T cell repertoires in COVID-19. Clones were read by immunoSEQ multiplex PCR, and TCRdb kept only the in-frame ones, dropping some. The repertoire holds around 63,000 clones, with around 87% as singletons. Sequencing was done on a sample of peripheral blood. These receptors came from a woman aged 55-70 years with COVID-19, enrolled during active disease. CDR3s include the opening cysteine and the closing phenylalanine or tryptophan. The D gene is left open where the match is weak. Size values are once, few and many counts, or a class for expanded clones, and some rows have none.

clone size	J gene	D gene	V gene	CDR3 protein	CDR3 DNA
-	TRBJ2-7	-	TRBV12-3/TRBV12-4	CASSLAGTYEQYF	TGTGCCAGCAGTTTAGCCGGGACCTACGAGCAGTACTTC
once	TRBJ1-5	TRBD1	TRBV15	CATSREGTGLQPQHF	TGTGCCACCAGCAGAGAGGGGACAGGGCTTCAGCCCCAGCATTTT
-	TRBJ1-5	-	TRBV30	CAWSGNRDQPQHF	TGTGCCTGGAGTGGTAACAGGGACCAGCCCCAGCATTTT
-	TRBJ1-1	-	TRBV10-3	CAITRGVGPLNTEAFF	TGTGCCATCACACGGGGGGTAGGGCCGCTGAACACTGAAGCTTTCTTT
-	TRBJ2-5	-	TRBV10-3	CAIRGLSGETQYF	TGTGCCATCAGGGGGCTTTCGGGAGAGACCCAGTACTTC
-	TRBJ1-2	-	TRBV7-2	CASSLDSYYGYTF	TGTGCCAGCAGCTTGGACAGCTACTATGGCTACACCTTC
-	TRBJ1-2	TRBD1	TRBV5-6	CASSTSGQGPYGYTF	TGTGCCAGCAGCACTTCGGGACAGGGGCCCTATGGCTACACCTTC
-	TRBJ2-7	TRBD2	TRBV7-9	CASSGGLAGAYEQYF	TGTGCCAGCAGCGGGGGACTAGCGGGAGCCTACGAGCAGTACTTC
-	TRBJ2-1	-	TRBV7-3	CASSTPDWRNEQFF	TGTGCCAGCAGCACACCGGACTGGCGCAATGAGCAGTTCTTC
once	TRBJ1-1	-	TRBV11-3	CASSLGRGNTEAFF	TGTGCCAGCAGCTTAGGGCGGGGGAACACTGAAGCTTTCTTT
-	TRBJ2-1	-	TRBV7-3	CASSLLGGDNNEQFF	TGTGCCAGCAGCTTACTGGGCGGGGATAACAATGAGCAGTTCTTC
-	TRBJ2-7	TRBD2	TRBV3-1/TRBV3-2	CASSWPGTSGSPSYEQYF	TGTGCCAGCAGCTGGCCGGGGACTAGCGGGAGTCCCTCCTACGAGCAGTACTTC
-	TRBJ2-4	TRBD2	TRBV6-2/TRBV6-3	CASSYRRSSGGNIQYF	TGTGCCAGCAGTTACAGGCGATCTAGCGGCGGAAACATTCAGTACTTC
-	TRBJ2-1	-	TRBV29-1	CSVEDLDSYNEQFF	TGCAGCGTTGAAGATCTTGACAGTTACAATGAGCAGTTCTTC
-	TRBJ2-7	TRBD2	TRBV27	CASRRTSGNYEQYF	TGTGCCAGCAGACGGACTAGCGGAAACTACGAGCAGTACTTC
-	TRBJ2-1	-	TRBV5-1	CASSLEGVASYNEQFF	TGCGCCAGCAGCTTGGAAGGTGTAGCGAGTTACAATGAGCAGTTCTTC
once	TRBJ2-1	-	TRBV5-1	CASSLEAAAYNEQFF	TGCGCCAGCAGCTTGGAAGCGGCAGCCTACAATGAGCAGTTCTTC
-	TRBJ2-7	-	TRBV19	CASSSQGRSYEQYF	TGTGCCAGTAGTTCCCAGGGTAGGTCCTACGAGCAGTACTTC
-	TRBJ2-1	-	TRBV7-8	CASSQEHEQFF	TGTGCCAGCAGCCAAGAGCACGAGCAGTTCTTC
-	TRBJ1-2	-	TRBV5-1	CASSEDGQANYGYTF	TGCGCCAGCAGTGAGGACGGACAAGCTAACTATGGCTACACCTTC
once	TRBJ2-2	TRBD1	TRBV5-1	CASSYRTGDFANTGELFF	TGCGCCAGCAGCTACCGGACAGGGGACTTCGCGAACACCGGGGAGCTGTTTTTT
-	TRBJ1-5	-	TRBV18	CASSRETSNQPQHF	TGTGCCAGCTCACGGGAGACTAGCAATCAGCCCCAGCATTTT
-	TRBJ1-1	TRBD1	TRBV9	CASSARHRGSNTEAFF	TGTGCCAGCAGCGCCAGACACAGGGGTTCCAACACTGAAGCTTTCTTT
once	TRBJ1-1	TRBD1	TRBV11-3	CASSTWDRVNTEAFF	TGTGCCAGCAGCACATGGGACAGGGTGAACACTGAAGCTTTCTTT
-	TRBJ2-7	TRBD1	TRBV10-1	CASSPQDRGSGGAYEQYF	TGCGCCAGCAGCCCACAGGACAGGGGGTCAGGGGGGGCCTACGAGCAGTACTTC
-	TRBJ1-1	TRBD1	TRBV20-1	CSASQGARTEAFF	TGCAGTGCTAGTCAGGGGGCGCGCACTGAAGCTTTCTTT
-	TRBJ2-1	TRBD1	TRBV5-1	CASSQGQGAYNEQFF	TGCGCCAGCAGCCAGGGACAGGGGGCTTACAATGAGCAGTTCTTC
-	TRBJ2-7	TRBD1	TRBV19	CASSPLRDSSYEQYF	TGTGCCAGTAGCCCCCTCCGGGACAGCTCCTACGAGCAGTACTTC